This T cell receptor (beta chain) comes out of a study of STAT5B mutations in CD4+ large granular lymphocyte leukemia. The study's findings and limits: No patients shared main leukemic clonotypes, though about 25% appeared at low frequency elsewhere.

CDR3 size: 14 residues. V was cut by 6 bases and J by 8 bases, with 16 bases left in between. The germline gives CDR1 MNHNS, CDR2 SASEGT. This clone was picked up one time. Its antigen is undetermined. Clones were sequenced by immunoSEQ multiplex PCR, and TCRdb holds only the in-frame ones, with some missing. This sample carries about 40,000 clones, about four fifths of them seen once, and the ten largest clones take just under 0.35%. Sequenced: CD4+ T cells from blood buffy coats. The TCR originated in a human donor in good health. This sequence joins TRBV6-1 and TRBJ1-4; D not resolved. CDR3 nucleotide sequence: TGTGCCAGCAGCGCCATTTATTTGGGGGAAAAACTGTTTTTT. This translates into CASSAIYLGEKLFF.